Listed here are 3 T cell receptor beta chains from one sample, sequenced in a study of T cells in Graves' hyperthyroidism and ophthalmopathy. RNA transcripts were the template for amplifying TCR beta CDR3 regions. HTBI primers were the set used in a first-round RT-PCR of the TCR CDR3. TCRdb reprocessed the multiplex PCR reads with MiXCR, giving one entry per CDR3 protein. There are 250,000 to 300,000 distinct CDR3 sequences in the sample; 10% to 15% occur only once, and approximately 7.8% lies in the top ten. Sequencing was done on a sample of blood. All receptors derive from a woman aged 25 to 39 with Graves' hyperthyroidism that later progressed to Graves' ophthalmopathy.

The chain combines TRBV6-2 or TRBV6-3 with TRBJ2-7; a possible D gene is TRBD2 (5 bases). The CDR3 spans 14 residues. Trimming pared 5 bases from V and 5 bases from J, leaving 16 bases between. From germline, CDR1 is MNHEY and CDR2 SVGEGT. CDR3 loop: CASSPQPGSDEQYF. The CDR3 DNA is TGTGCCAGCAGTCCTCAACCGGGGTCGGACGAGCAGTACTTC.

In its sample, this clonotype was seen a few times. The CDR3 DNA reads TGTGCCAGCAGTGGGACCTCTAAGGGGCAGCCCCAGCATTTT. Amino acid sequence: CASSGTSKGQPQHF. V and J are TRBV9 and TRBJ1-5, with a tentative D call TRBD1 (5 bases). Trimming took 5 bases from V and 7 from J, leaving 16 bases between them. CDR1 and CDR2 from the germline V gene are SGDLS and YYNGEE. The CDR3 has 14 amino acids.

In its sample, this clonotype was seen many times. The chain employs TRBV7-9 and TRBJ1-6; D ambiguous. V lost 5 bases and J 8 bases, leaving 10 bases between the germline ends. Germline CDR1 and CDR2: SEHNR and FQNEAQ (reference sequence). The CDR3 totals 13 residues. The CDR3 spells CASSPLGDSPLHF. As DNA, the CDR3 is TGTGCCAGCAGCCCCCTCGGGGATTCACCCCTCCACTTT.